The clone carrying this TCR beta chain was seen a few times. Library preparation (for TCRbeta) was performed with unique molecular identifiers. TCRdb re-called the PCR reads with MiXCR, one entry per CDR3 protein. Of about 610,000 distinct CDR3 sequences in the sample, 10% were seen once. The source of the sample is a study of T-cell reconstitution after alpha-beta-depleted transplantation in children. Germline CDR1 reads MNHEY; CDR2 reads SVGAGI. Trimming left V 0 bases short and J 5 bases short, with 8 bases between. This CDR3 is built from 13 residues. The sequences come from PBMCs from the stem cell graft donor, collected from the stem cell graft. The source of this sequence is a human donor who donated a stem cell graft to a child with acute myeloid leukemia. V gene TRBV6-5 combines with J gene TRBJ2-7; D not certain. For the CDR3, the DNA is TGTGCCAGCAGTTACTCGGGGTACGACGAGCAGTACTTC. It codes for CASSYSGYDEQYF.